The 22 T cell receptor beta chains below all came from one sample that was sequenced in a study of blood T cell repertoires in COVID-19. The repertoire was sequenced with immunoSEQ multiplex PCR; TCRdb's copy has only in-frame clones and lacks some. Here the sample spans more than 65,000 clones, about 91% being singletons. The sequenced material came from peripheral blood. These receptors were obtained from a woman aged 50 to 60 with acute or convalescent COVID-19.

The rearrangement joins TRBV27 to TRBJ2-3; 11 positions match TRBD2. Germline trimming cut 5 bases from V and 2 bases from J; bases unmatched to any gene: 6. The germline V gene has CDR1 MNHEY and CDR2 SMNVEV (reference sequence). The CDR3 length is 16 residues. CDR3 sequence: CASSKGLAGFTDTQYF. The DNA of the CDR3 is TGTGCCAGCAGTAAAGGACTAGCGGGCTTCACAGATACGCAGTATTTT.

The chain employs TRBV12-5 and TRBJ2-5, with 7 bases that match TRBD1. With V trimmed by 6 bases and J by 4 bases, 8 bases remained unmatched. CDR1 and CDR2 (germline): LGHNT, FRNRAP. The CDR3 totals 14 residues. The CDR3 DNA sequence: TGTGCTAGTGGACAACAGGGGTCGGGAGAGACCCAGTACTTC. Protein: CASGQQGSGETQYF.

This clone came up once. This CDR3 reads CASSVRGGSGNTIYF. Written as DNA, the CDR3 is TGTGCCAGCAGCGTAAGGGGGGGCTCTGGAAACACCATATATTTT. The chain employs TRBV9 and TRBJ1-3, with a tentative D call TRBD1 (6 bases). V shed 1 base and J shed 0 bases, with 8 bases lying between them. This CDR3 has 15 amino acids. In germline, CDR1 is SGDLS, CDR2 YYNGEE.

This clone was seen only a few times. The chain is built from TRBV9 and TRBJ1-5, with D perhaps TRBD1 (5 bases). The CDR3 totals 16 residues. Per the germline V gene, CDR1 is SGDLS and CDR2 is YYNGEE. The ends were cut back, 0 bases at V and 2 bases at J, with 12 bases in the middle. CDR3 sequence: CASSVERGGGNQPQHF. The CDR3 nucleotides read TGTGCCAGCAGCGTAGAACGCGGGGGTGGCAATCAGCCCCAGCATTTT.

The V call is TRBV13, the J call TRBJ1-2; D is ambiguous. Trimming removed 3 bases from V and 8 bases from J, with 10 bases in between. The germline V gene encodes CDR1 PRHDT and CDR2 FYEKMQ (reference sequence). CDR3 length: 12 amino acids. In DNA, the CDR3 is TGTGCCAGCAGCTTTAGCGCTGGCGGCTACACCTTC. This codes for CASSFSAGGYTF.

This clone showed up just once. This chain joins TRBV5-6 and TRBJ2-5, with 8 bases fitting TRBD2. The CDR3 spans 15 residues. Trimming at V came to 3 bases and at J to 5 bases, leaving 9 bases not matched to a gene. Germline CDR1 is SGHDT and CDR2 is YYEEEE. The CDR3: CASSSRRGVVETQYF. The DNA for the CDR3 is TGTGCCAGCAGCTCCCGGCGGGGGGTGGTGGAGACCCAGTACTTC.

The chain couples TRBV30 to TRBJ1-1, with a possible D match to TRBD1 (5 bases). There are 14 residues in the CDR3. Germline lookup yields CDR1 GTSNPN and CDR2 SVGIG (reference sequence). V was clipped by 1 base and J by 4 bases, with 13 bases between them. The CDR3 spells CAWSARNTGTEAFF. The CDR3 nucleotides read TGTGCCTGGAGTGCAAGGAATACAGGCACTGAAGCTTTCTTT.

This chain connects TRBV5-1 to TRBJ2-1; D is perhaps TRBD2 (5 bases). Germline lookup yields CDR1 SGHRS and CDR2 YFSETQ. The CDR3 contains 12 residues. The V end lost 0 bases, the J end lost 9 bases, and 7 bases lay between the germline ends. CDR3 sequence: CASSLDRGEQFF. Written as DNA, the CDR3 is TGCGCCAGCAGCTTGGATCGGGGTGAGCAGTTCTTC. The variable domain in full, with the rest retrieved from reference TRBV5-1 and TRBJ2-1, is KAGVTQTPRYLIKTRGQQVTLSCSPISGHRSVSWYQQTPGQGLQFLFEYFSETQRNKGNFPGRFSGRQFSNSRSEMNVSTLELGDSALYLCASSLDRGEQFFGPGTRLTVL.

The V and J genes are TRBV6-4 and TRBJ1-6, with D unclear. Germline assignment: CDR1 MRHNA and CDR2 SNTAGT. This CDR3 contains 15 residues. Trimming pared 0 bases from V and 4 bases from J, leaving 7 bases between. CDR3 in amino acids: CASSDSSTYNSPLHF. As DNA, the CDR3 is TGTGCCAGCAGTGACTCTAGTACTTATAATTCACCCCTCCACTTT.

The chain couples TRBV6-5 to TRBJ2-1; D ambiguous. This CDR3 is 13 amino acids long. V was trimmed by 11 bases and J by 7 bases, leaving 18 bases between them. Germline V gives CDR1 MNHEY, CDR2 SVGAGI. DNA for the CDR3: TGTGCCGCAGTTTACCCCGGGTCGAATGAGCAGTTCTTC. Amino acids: CAAVYPGSNEQFF.

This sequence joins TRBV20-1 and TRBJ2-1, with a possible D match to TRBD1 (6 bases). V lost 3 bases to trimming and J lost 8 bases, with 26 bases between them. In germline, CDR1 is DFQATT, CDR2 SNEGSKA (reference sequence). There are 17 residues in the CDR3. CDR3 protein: CSASTPPDRPRLDEQFF. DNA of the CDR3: TGCAGTGCTAGTACCCCACCAGACAGGCCGCGACTTGATGAGCAGTTCTTC.

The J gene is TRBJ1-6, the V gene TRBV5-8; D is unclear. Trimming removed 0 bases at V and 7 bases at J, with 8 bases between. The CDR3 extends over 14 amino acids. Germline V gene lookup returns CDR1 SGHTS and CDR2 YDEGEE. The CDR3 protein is CASSLGGGNSPLHF. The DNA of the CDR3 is TGTGCCAGCAGCTTGGGCGGAGGGAATTCACCCCTCCACTTT.

CDR3 DNA: TGTGCCAGCAGCGCGCCGGTTGAAAACACCATATATTTT. Amino acids: CASSAPVENTIYF. The chain is built from TRBV9 and TRBJ1-3; D gene uncertain. CDR3 length: 13 residues. CDR1 and CDR2 from the germline V gene are SGDLS and YYNGEE. V lost 3 bases, J lost 6 bases, and 10 bases lay in between.

CDR3 region: CASKREITDTQYF. CDR3 sequence (DNA): TGTGCCAGTAAGCGGGAGATCACAGATACGCAGTATTTT. The rearrangement uses TRBV2 and TRBJ2-3, with TRBD2 matching over 8 bases. CDR1 is SNHLY, CDR2 FYNNEI, per germline. The CDR3 is made up of 13 amino acids. The junction had 4 bases not matched to a gene; V was cut back by 9 bases and J by 2 bases.

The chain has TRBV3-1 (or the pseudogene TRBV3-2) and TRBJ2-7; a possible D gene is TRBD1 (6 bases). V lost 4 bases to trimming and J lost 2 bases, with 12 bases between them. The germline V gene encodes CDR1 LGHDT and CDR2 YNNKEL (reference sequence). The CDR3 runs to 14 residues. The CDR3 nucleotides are TGTGCCAGCAGCCCCTCGGACAGACCCTACGAGCAGTACTTC. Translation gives CASSPSDRPYEQYF.

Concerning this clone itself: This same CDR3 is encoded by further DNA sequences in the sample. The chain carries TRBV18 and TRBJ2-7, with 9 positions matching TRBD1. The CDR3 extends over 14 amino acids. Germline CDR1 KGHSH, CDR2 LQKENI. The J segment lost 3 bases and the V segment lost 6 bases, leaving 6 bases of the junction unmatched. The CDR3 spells CASSPRQGVYEQYF. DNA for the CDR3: TGTGCCAGCTCTCCTAGACAGGGGGTCTACGAGCAGTACTTC.

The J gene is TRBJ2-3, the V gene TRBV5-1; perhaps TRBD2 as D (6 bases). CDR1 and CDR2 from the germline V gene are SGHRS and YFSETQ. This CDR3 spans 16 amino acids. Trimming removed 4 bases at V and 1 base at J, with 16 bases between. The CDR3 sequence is CASSTDYPTGTDTQYF. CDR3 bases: TGCGCCAGCAGCACGGACTACCCAACTGGCACAGATACGCAGTATTTT.

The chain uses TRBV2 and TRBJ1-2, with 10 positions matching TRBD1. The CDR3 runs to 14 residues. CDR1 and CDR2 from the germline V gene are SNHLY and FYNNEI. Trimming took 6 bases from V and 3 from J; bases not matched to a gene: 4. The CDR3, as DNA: TGTGCCAGCAGAACCGGGACAGGGGACTATGGCTACACCTTC. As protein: CASRTGTGDYGYTF.

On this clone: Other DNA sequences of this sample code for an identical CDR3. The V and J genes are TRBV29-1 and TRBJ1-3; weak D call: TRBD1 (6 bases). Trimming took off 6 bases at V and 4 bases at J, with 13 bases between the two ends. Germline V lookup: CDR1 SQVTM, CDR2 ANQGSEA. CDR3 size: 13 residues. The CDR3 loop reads CSVAGDTGNTIYF. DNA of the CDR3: TGCAGCGTCGCAGGGGATACGGGAAACACCATATATTTT.

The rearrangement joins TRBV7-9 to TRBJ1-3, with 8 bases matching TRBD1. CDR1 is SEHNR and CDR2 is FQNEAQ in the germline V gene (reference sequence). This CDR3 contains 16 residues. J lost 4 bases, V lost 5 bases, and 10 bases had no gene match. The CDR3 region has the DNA TGTGCCAGCAGCCCCTTGACAGGGGTAGGAGGAAACACCATATATTTT. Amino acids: CASSPLTGVGGNTIYF.

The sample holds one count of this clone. This CDR3 is CASSEREGGTDTQYF. CDR3 sequence (DNA): TGTGCCAGCAGCGAAAGGGAGGGGGGCACAGATACGCAGTATTTT. The chain recombines TRBV5-4 with TRBJ2-3; tentative D call: TRBD2 (7 bases). V gave up 4 bases and J gave up 1 base, with 13 bases separating them. CDR3 size: 15 residues. Germline CDR1 reads SGHNT; CDR2 reads YYREEE (reference sequence).

In DNA form, the CDR3 reads TGTGCCAGCAGCCAAGATGGGGACAGACAAGAGACCCAGTACTTC. Its translation is CASSQDGDRQETQYF. This chain uses TRBV4-2 with TRBJ2-5; 7 bases match TRBD1. The ends lost 0 bases at V and 2 bases at J; junction bases unmatched: 3. CDR3 length: 15 amino acids. Per the germline V gene, CDR1 is LGHNA and CDR2 is YNFKEQ.